This TCR beta chain emerged from a study of patients and donors after allogeneic stem cell transplantation. In TCRdb, the RT-PCR reads were re-called with MiXCR into one record per CDR3 protein. In the table there are approximately 140,000 distinct CDR3 sequences, about a third of which are singletons. The CDR3 loop spans 13 amino acids. Trimming shortened V by 11 bases and J by 0 bases, and 13 bases separated the two germline ends. This chain links TRBV12-3 or TRBV12-4 with TRBJ1-1, with D perhaps matching TRBD1 (6 bases). Sequencing used blood, either unsorted or a sorted T cell fraction (not recorded which). This receptor was taken from a human donor who was either an allogeneic HSCT recipient or a stem cell or donor lymphocyte infusion donor (not recorded which). It is not recorded whose cells these are; they may come from a transplant donor. CDR3 bases: TGTGCCGGACAGAAGCATATGAACACTGAAGCTTTCTTT. Translating gives CAGQKHMNTEAFF.